The 9 T cell receptor beta chains below all came from one sample that was sequenced in a study of CD8+ T cells in alopecia areata. Extraction and reverse transcription of RNA yielded cDNA as the sequencing template. The data were produced by immunoSEQ multiplex PCR, yet TCRdb's version contains in-frame clones alone and is incomplete. The repertoire holds some 30,000 clones, with around 80% as singletons. The sample consisted of NKG2D-low CD8+ T cells sorted from blood. The source is a human donor with alopecia areata.

The table lists this clone with a count of one. J is TRBJ2-3 and V is TRBV7-9; tentatively, D is TRBD2 (5 bases). The CDR3 is 15 residues long. The germline CDR1 and CDR2 sequences are SEHNR and FQNEAQ (reference sequence). V was shortened by 5 bases and J by 3 bases, with 15 bases between the two germline ends. The CDR3, as DNA: TGTGCCAGCAGCCCAAAGGAGTGGGAGACAGATACGCAGTATTTT. Translating it yields CASSPKEWETDTQYF.

The rearrangement uses TRBV4-2 and TRBJ2-7; 9 positions agree with TRBD1. V gave up 3 bases and J gave up 3 bases; unmatched junction bases: 15. Germline CDR1 LGHNA, CDR2 YNFKEQ. This CDR3 has 18 residues. The CDR3 DNA sequence: TGTGCCAGCAGCCATGCTACCACAGCGGGACAGGGCCTCTACGAGCAGTACTTC. Translated: CASSHATTAGQGLYEQYF.

CDR3 nucleotides: TGTGCCAGTAGGGACGGCCCCTACGAGCAGTACTTC. It specifies CASRDGPYEQYF. V is TRBV19 and J is TRBJ2-5; no clear D. TRBJ2-7 matches the DNA end more closely, so the J call is doubtful. CDR3 length: 12 amino acids. Germline CDR1 reads LNHDA; CDR2 reads SQIVND (reference sequence).

The chain employs TRBV5-1 and TRBJ2-1; 7 bases match TRBD2. The J segment lost 8 bases and the V segment lost 6 bases, leaving 11 bases of the junction unmatched. Germline V gene sequence: CDR1 SGHRS, CDR2 YFSETQ. The CDR3 is made up of 14 amino acids. Here the CDR3 DNA reads TGCGCCAGCATGTATTGGGCGGGAGAACATGAGCAGTTCTTC. It codes for CASMYWAGEHEQFF. Drawing the rest from reference TRBV5-1 and TRBJ2-1, the complete variable domain is KAGVTQTPRYLIKTRGQQVTLSCSPISGHRSVSWYQQTPGQGLQFLFEYFSETQRNKGNFPGRFSGRQFSNSRSEMNVSTLELGDSALYLCASMYWAGEHEQFFGPGTRLTVL.

This chain joins TRBV5-1 and TRBJ2-3; 7 bases fit TRBD2. The CDR3 has 17 residues. The V gene's germline CDR1 is SGHRS and CDR2 YFSETQ. Germline trimming cut 3 bases from V and 0 bases from J; bases unmatched to any gene: 10. Written as DNA, the CDR3 is TGCGCCAGCAGCTCAATGCCTAGCGGAACTAGCACAGATACGCAGTATTTT. Translated: CASSSMPSGTSTDTQYF.

The rearrangement joins TRBV28 to TRBJ2-3; D might be TRBD1 (5 bases). Deletions cut 4 bases from V and 0 bases from J, with 11 bases between. This CDR3 has 15 amino acids. Germline CDR1 reads MDHEN; CDR2 reads SYDVKM. The CDR3 DNA is TGTGCCAGCAGTTCCCCACAGGAAAGCACAGATACGCAGTATTTT. Translation: CASSSPQESTDTQYF. Full variable domain (outside the CDR3, taken from reference TRBV28 and TRBJ2-3): DVKVTQSSRYLVKRTGEKVFLECVQDMDHENMFWYRQDPGLGLRLIYFSYDVKMKEKGDIPEGYSVSREKKERFSLILESASTNQTSMYLCASSSPQESTDTQYFGPGTRLTVL.

This clone was detected only once. The chain combines TRBV7-9 with TRBJ2-3; 14 bases are shared with TRBD2. V lost 4 bases, J lost 0 bases, and 9 bases stayed unmatched. There are 19 residues in the CDR3. CDR1 is SEHNR, CDR2 FQNEAQ, per germline (reference sequence). The CDR3 DNA follows: TGTGCCAGCAGCTCCCTAGTGGGGACTAGCGGGAGTAGCACAGATACGCAGTATTTT. This encodes CASSSLVGTSGSSTDTQYF.

The chain links TRBV9 to TRBJ2-7; no definite D call. Germline V gives CDR1 SGDLS, CDR2 YYNGEE. The germline V and J ends were trimmed by 0 bases and 2 bases, with 9 bases remaining between them. This CDR3 region has 14 residues. The CDR3 protein is CASSVDFVTYEQYF. The CDR3 DNA reads TGTGCCAGCAGCGTAGACTTTGTCACCTACGAGCAGTACTTC.

V usage is TRBV29-1 and J usage is TRBJ1-2; TRBD1 agrees at 10 bases. V gave up 4 bases and J gave up 2 bases; unmatched junction bases: 16. The CDR3 has 18 amino acids. Germline V gene data show CDR1 as SQVTM and CDR2 as ANQGSEA. The CDR3 DNA follows: TGCAGCGTTGGGGTGGTACCGGGACAGGGGCTCAGGAACTATGGCTACACCTTC. Its protein product is CSVGVVPGQGLRNYGYTF.